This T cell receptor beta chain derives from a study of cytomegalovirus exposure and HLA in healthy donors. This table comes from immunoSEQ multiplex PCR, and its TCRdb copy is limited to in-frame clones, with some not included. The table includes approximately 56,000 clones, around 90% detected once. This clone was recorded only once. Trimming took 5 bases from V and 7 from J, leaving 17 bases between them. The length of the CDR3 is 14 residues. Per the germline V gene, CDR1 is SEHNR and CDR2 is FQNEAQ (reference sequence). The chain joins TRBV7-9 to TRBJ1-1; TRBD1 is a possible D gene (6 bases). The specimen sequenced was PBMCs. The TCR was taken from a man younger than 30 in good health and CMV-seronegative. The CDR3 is CASSPTGTQFEAFF. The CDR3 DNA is TGTGCCAGCAGCCCAACCGGGACACAATTTGAAGCTTTCTTT.